Each of the 13 T cell receptor beta chains below was sequenced from the same sample in a study of T cells in severe cutaneous drug reactions. Carbamazepine had induced Stevens-Johnson syndrome or toxic epidermal necrolysis in the sequenced donors. Libraries were made by iRepertoire multiplex PCR with TCR subtype-specific primers for bulk and single-cell sequencing. TCRdb reanalyzed the multiplex PCR reads, giving one entry per CDR3 protein sequence and no DNA. In all, the sample yields around 1,200 distinct CDR3 sequences. Material: cells from a skin blister. The source is a human donor with Stevens-Johnson syndrome, a severe cutaneous drug reaction.

This clonotype is labeled large based on frequency. The J gene is TRBJ1-2, the V gene TRBV7-9. Germline V gene sequence: CDR1 SEHNR, CDR2 FQNEAQ (reference sequence). The CDR3 loop spans 16 amino acids. CDR3 sequence: CASSLDVQGGAYGYTF.

By frequency, this clonotype registers medium-sized. The gene calls are TRBV5-1 and TRBJ1-2; TCRdb's assignment of TRBD1 cannot be checked, as there is no DNA. The CDR3 totals 12 residues. Germline values: CDR1 SGHRS, CDR2 YFSETQ. This CDR3 reads CASSADREGYTF.

The V call is TRBV2, the J call TRBJ2-1. This CDR3 contains 13 residues. Germline CDR1 and CDR2: SNHLY and FYNNEI. The CDR3 is CTSSEARENEQFF.

This clonotype is labeled large (0.1 to 1%) based on frequency. The rearrangement uses TRBV24-1 and TRBJ2-1; the D call of TRBD1 rests on TCRdb alone, since no DNA is present to check it. Germline assignment: CDR1 KGHDR and CDR2 SFDVKD. The CDR3 consists of 16 residues. The CDR3 sequence is CATSDSDRGLYQRQFF.

CDR3 protein: CASSRRAVVGSYNEQLF. The chain has TRBV7-2 and TRBJ2-1; TCRdb selects TRBD2, and the lack of DNA leaves this call unchecked. The CDR3 has 17 amino acids. Germline V gene data show CDR1 as SGHTA and CDR2 as FQGNSA.

In terms of frequency, this clonotype is large (0.1 to 1%). The rearrangement uses TRBV10-3 and TRBJ2-1; TCRdb lists TRBD2, though no DNA is available to test this call. The V gene's germline CDR1 is ENHRY and CDR2 SYGVKD. CDR3 length: 12 amino acids. CDR3 sequence: CAVSSGSNEQFF.

Measured by frequency, this clonotype is large. The CDR3 is CASSPWEGGYTF. V usage is TRBV4-2 and J usage is TRBJ1-2. Germline V gives CDR1 LGHNA, CDR2 YNFKEQ. This CDR3 is built from 12 residues.

Considering frequency, this clonotype is large. The rearrangement uses TRBV15 and TRBJ2-7. This CDR3 region has 15 residues. Germline assignment: CDR1 LNHNV and CDR2 YYDKDF (reference sequence). The CDR3 is CATSRERRQSYEQYF.

Judged by frequency, this clonotype is large (0.1 to 1%). The rearrangement joins TRBV6-1 to TRBJ1-1; TCRdb gives TRBD1 as the D gene, but with no DNA this cannot be confirmed. In germline, CDR1 is MNHNS, CDR2 SASEGT. This CDR3 is 15 amino acids long. CDR3 region: CASLKTGPMNTEAFF.

This clonotype counts as large by frequency. The V gene is TRBV28, the J gene TRBJ2-1; TCRdb gives TRBD1 as the D gene, but with no DNA this cannot be confirmed. Germline CDR1 reads MDHEN; CDR2 reads SYDVKM. This CDR3 has 15 amino acids. The CDR3: CASSLGGSSYNEQFF.

The chain is built from TRBV11-3 and TRBJ2-7; there is no DNA to check the TCRdb D call of TRBD1. The CDR3 loop spans 13 amino acids. Germline values: CDR1 SGHNT, CDR2 YENEEA. Here the CDR3 reads CASSSGAMREQYF.

The chain combines TRBV7-2 with TRBJ2-7; the TCRdb call, TRBD2, lacks DNA for checking. Germline V lookup: CDR1 SGHTA, CDR2 FQGNSA. This CDR3 has 15 residues. The CDR3 reads CASSRGPSGFYEQYF.

In terms of frequency, this clonotype is large. The chain carries TRBV11-3 and TRBJ2-4. CDR1 and CDR2 from the germline V gene are SGHNT and YENEEA. There are 12 residues in the CDR3. CDR3 region: CASSLDGDIQYF.